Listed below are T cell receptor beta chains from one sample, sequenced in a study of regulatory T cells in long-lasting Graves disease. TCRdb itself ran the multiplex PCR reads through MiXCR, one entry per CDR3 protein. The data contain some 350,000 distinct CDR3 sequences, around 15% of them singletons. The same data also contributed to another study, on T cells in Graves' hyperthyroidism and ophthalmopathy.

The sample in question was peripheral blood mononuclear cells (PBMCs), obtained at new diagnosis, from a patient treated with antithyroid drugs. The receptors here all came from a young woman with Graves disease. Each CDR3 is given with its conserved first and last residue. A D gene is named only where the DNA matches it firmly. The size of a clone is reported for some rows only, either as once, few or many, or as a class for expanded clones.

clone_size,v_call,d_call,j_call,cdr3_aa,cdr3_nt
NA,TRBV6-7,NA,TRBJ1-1,CASSCVIGVMNTEAFF,TGTGCCAGCAGTTGCGTAATCGGAGTCATGAACACTGAAGCTTTCTTT
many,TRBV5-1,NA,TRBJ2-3,CASSLVLRDTQYF,TGCGCCAGCAGCTTGGTTCTACGCGATACGCAGTATTTT
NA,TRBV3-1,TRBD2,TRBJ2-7,CASSQEGAGDSYEQYF,TGTGCCAGCAGCCAAGAGGGAGCGGGGGACTCCTACGAGCAGTACTTC
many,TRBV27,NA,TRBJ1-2,CASTGGDFFHGYTF,TGTGCCAGCACGGGGGGGGACTTTTTTCATGGCTACACCTTC
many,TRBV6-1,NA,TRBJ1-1,CASSHRDMDTEAFF,TGTGCCAGCAGTCATCGGGATATGGACACTGAAGCTTTCTTT
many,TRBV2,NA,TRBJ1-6,CASSEGWAYNSPLHF,TGTGCCAGCAGTGAAGGTTGGGCCTATAATTCACCCCTCCACTTT
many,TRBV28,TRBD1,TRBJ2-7,CASSSPGTGGSYEQYF,TGTGCCAGCAGTTCCCCCGGGACAGGAGGATCCTACGAGCAGTACTTC
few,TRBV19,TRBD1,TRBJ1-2,CASSHQGGGYGYTF,TGTGCCAGTAGCCATCAGGGGGGCGGCTATGGCTACACCTTC
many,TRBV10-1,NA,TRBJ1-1,CASSESGRVPFF,TGCGCCAGCAGTGAGTCAGGCAGGGTACCTTTCTTT
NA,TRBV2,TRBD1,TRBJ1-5,CASRETGLQPQHF,TGTGCCAGCAGGGAGACAGGGTTACAGCCCCAGCATTTT
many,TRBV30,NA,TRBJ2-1,CAWSRGSQGEQFF,TGTGCCTGGAGTCGAGGGTCCCAGGGTGAGCAGTTCTTC
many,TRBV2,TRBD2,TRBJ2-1,CASRGGAQNEQFF,TGTGCCAGCCGGGGAGGGGCGCAAAATGAGCAGTTCTTC
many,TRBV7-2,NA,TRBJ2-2,CASSPSDWPRELFF,TGTGCCAGCAGCCCCTCAGACTGGCCCCGGGAGCTGTTTTTT
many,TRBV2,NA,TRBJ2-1,CASAERASYNEQFF,TGTGCCAGCGCGGAGCGGGCCTCCTACAATGAGCAGTTCTTC
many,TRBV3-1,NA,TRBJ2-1,CASSQDLGRVNEQFF,TGTGCCAGCAGCCAAGATTTGGGCAGAGTAAATGAGCAGTTCTTC
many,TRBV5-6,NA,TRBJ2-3,CASSFPEGGRAGVTPDTQYF,TGTGCCAGCAGCTTCCCTGAAGGGGGCCGGGCGGGAGTGACCCCAGATACGCAGTATTTT
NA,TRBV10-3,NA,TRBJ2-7,CAINDANRDGSYEQYF,TGTGCCATCAACGACGCTAACAGGGACGGTTCCTACGAGCAGTACTTC
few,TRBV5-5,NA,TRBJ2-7,CASSLAGTAVYEQYF,TGTGCCAGCAGCTTAGCCGGGACGGCGGTCTACGAGCAGTACTTC
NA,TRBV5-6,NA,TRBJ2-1,CASSLMGTKYNEQFF,TGTGCCAGCAGCTTGATGGGGACCAAATACAATGAGCAGTTCTTC
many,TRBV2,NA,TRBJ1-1,CASNDDEAFF,TGTGCCAGCAACGATGATGAAGCTTTCTTT
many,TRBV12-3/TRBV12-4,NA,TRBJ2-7,CASRPGISYEQYF,TGTGCCAGCAGGCCCGGGATCTCCTACGAGCAGTACTTC
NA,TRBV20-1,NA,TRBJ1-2,CSARDSNKKEGYTF,TGCAGTGCTAGAGATTCCAACAAGAAGGAGGGCTACACCTTC
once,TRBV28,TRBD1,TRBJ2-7,CAGSSGLTGKNEQYF,TGTGCCGGCAGCTCAGGGCTGACAGGGAAAAACGAGCAGTACTTC
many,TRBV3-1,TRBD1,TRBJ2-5,CASSQDFDTGGTQYF,TGTGCCAGCAGCCAAGATTTTGACACAGGGGGGACCCAGTACTTC
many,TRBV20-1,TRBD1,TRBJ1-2,CSARAPRQGIAYGYTF,TGCAGTGCTAGAGCGCCCCGACAGGGGATTGCCTATGGCTACACCTTC
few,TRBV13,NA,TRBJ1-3,CASSTVQGFPLSTIYF,TGTGCCAGCAGCACTGTACAGGGTTTCCCGCTGAGCACCATATATTTT
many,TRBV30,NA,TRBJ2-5,CAWRDSYQRTQYF,TGTGCCTGGAGAGACAGCTACCAAAGGACCCAGTACTTC
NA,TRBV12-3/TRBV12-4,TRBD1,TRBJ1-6,CASRRTGSNSPLHF,TGTGCCAGCAGACGGACAGGGAGTAATTCACCCCTCCACTTT
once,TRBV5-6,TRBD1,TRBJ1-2,CASSLPGQGQYGYTF,TGTGCCAGCAGCTTGCCGGGACAGGGTCAATATGGCTACACCTTC
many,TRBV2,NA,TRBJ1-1,CASSEAGPPSNTEAFF,TGTGCCAGCAGTGAAGCGGGGCCCCCGTCGAACACTGAAGCTTTCTTT
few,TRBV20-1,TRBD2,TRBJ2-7,CSASFGTSGSEQYF,TGCAGTGCTTCCTTCGGGACTAGCGGGAGCGAGCAGTACTTC
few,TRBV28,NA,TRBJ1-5,CASSSWTDSNQPQHF,TGTGCCAGCAGTTCCTGGACAGACAGCAATCAGCCCCAGCATTTT
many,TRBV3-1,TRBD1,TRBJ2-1,CASSIRQGYEQFF,TGTGCCAGCAGCATAAGACAGGGCTATGAGCAGTTCTTC
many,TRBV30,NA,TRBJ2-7,CAWSPPARDPYEQYF,TGTGCCTGGAGTCCACCCGCGCGGGATCCCTACGAGCAGTACTTC
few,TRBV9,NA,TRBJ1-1,CASSVSPRMDTEAFF,TGTGCCAGCAGCGTCTCGCCCAGGATGGACACTGAAGCTTTCTTT
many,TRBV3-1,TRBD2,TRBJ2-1,CASSQVAGPSYNEQFF,TGTGCCAGCAGCCAAGTAGCGGGCCCCTCCTACAATGAGCAGTTCTTC
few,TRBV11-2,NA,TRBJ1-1,CASSTPPTGRVMNTKAFF,TGTGCCAGCAGCACTCCCCCGACAGGTAGAGTGATGAACACTAAAGCTTTCTTT
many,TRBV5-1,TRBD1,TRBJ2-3,CASSLGSTGSPDTQYF,TGCGCCAGCAGCTTGGGTTCGACAGGGTCCCCAGATACGCAGTATTTT
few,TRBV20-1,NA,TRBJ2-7,CSANTGTGLYEQYF,TGCAGTGCTAACACCGGGACTGGTTTATACGAGCAGTACTTC
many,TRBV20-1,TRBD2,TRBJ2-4,CSARTSGEDIQYF,TGCAGTGCTAGGACTAGCGGGGAGGACATTCAGTACTTC
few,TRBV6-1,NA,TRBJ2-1,CASSRTWEDEQFF,TGTGCCAGCAGTAGGACTTGGGAGGATGAGCAGTTCTTC
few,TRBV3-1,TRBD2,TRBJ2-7,CASKGTSGTSSYEQYF,TGTGCCAGTAAAGGGACTAGCGGGACCAGCTCCTACGAGCAGTACTTC
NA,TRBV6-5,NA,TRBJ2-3,CASSFSWGSGRDTQYF,TGTGCCAGCAGTTTTTCATGGGGTTCGGGTCGAGATACGCAGTATTTT
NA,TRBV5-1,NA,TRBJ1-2,CASTSIGGSYGYTF,TGCGCCAGCACCTCGATCGGGGGGTCCTATGGCTACACCTTC
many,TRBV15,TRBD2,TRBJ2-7,CATSRGTTSGSDEQYF,TGTGCCACCAGCAGAGGGACGACTAGCGGGAGTGATGAGCAGTACTTC
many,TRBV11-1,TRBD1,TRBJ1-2,CASSPGVQGADGYTF,TGTGCCAGCAGCCCAGGCGTCCAGGGGGCGGATGGCTACACCTTC
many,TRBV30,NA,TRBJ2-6,CAWAVGANVLTF,TGTGCCTGGGCGGTTGGGGCCAACGTCCTGACTTTC
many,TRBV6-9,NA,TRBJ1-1,CASSYTTANTEAFF,TGTGCCAGCAGTTACACCACCGCGAACACTGAAGCTTTCTTT
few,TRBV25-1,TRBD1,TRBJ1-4,CASSGGQGAEKLFF,TGTGCCAGCAGTGGCGGACAGGGTGCTGAAAAACTGTTTTTT
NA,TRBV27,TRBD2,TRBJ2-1,CASSGSGGEQFF,TGTGCCAGCAGCGGTAGCGGGGGCGAGCAGTTCTTC
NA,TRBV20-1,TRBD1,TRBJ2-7,CSAWDRDYEQYF,TGCAGTGCATGGGACAGGGACTACGAGCAGTACTTC
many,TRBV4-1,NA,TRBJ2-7,CASSQGVPGTYEQYF,TGCGCCAGCAGCCAAGGCGTCCCAGGAACTTACGAGCAGTACTTC
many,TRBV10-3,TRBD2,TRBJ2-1,CAIGAGGTSGFNEQFF,TGTGCCATCGGGGCCGGGGGGACTAGCGGGTTCAATGAGCAGTTCTTC
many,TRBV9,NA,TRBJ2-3,CASSVDGRGSGDTQYF,TGTGCCAGCAGCGTGGACGGCAGGGGATCGGGGGATACGCAGTATTTT
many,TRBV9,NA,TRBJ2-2,CASSVPGAWGGELFF,TGTGCCAGCAGCGTCCCTGGGGCGTGGGGCGGGGAGCTGTTTTTT
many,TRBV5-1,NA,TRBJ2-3,CASSLGVTSTDTQYF,TGCGCCAGCAGCCTCGGGGTTACTAGCACAGATACGCAGTATTTT
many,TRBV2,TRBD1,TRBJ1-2,CASSGTGGYGYTF,TGCGCCAGCAGTGGAACAGGGGGCTATGGCTACACCTTC